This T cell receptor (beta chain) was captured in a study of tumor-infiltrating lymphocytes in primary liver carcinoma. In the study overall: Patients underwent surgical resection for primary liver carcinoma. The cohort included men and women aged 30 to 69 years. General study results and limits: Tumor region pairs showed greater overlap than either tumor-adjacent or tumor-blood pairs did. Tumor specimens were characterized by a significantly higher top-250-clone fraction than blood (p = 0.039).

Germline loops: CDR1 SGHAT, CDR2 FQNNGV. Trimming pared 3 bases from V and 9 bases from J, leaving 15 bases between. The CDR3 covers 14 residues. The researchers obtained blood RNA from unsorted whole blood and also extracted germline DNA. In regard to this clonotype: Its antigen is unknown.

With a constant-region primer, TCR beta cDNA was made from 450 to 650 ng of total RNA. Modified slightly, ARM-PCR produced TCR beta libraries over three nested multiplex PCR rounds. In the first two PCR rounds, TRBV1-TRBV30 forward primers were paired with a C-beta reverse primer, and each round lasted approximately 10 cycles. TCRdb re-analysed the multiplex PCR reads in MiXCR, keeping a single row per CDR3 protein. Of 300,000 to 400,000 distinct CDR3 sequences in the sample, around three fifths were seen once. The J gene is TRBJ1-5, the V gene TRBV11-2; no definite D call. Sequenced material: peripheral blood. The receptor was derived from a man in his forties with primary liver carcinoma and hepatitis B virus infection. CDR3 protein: CASSFTWDGRPQHF. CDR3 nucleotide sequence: TGTGCCAGCAGCTTCACATGGGATGGTCGGCCCCAGCATTTT.